This T cell receptor beta chain was recovered during a study of blood T cell repertoires in COVID-19. Study at large: COVID-19 samples collected from the United States, Italy and Spain covered acute and convalescent phases. Sources were T cells, B-cell-depleted T cells, or PBMCs; the material itself was cDNA or gDNA.

The V end lost 6 bases, the J end lost 3 bases, and 17 bases lay between the germline ends. CDR3 size: 15 residues. Germline assignment: CDR1 MGHRA and CDR2 YSYEKL. Under the authors' procedure: Amplification of reference gene primers was used by the study to estimate nucleated cell counts. Libraries were prepared by immunoSEQ multiplex PCR; TCRdb keeps only in-frame clonotypes and omits some of them. The V and J calls and clone size come from that table; D and trimming were worked out from the DNA. The data hold 100,000 or so clones, with roughly 85% observed a single time. The sample holds a few counts of this clone.

The sample consisted of peripheral blood. This receptor was taken from a man in his fifties or sixties with active COVID-19. V gene TRBV4-1 combines with J gene TRBJ1-2, with D possibly being TRBD1 (6 bases). This CDR3 reads CASSRVGGGDYGYTF. The CDR3 DNA reads as TGCGCCAGCAGTCGCGTAGGAGGGGGGGACTATGGCTACACCTTC.